This entry features one T cell receptor beta chain sequence. The protocol was immunoSEQ multiplex PCR, while the TCRdb copy is restricted to in-frame clones and leaves out a portion. The sample lists about 1 million clones; approximately 70% were seen once. The CDR3 loop spans 13 amino acids. The V gene's germline CDR1 is GTSNPN and CDR2 SVGIG (reference sequence). V was clipped by 1 base and J by 2 bases, with 6 bases between them. This entry is derived from a study of shared clonotypes between healthy human individuals. Sequenced material: memory CD4+ T cells sorted from blood. Subset specified: CD45RA-negative fraction. This receptor was taken from a man aged 18 to 35 in good health. This chain uses TRBV30 with TRBJ1-3; D call uncertain. CDR3 coding DNA: TGTGCCTGGAGTGGGAACACTGGAAACACCATATATTTT. Protein: CAWSGNTGNTIYF. Together with reference TRBV30 and TRBJ1-3, the CDR3 gives the full variable domain: SQTIHQWPATLVQPVGSPLSLECTVEGTSNPNLYWYRQAAGRGLQLLFYSVGIGQISSEVPQNLSASRPQDRQFILSSKKLLLSDSGFYLCAWSGNTGNTIYFGEGSWLTVV.